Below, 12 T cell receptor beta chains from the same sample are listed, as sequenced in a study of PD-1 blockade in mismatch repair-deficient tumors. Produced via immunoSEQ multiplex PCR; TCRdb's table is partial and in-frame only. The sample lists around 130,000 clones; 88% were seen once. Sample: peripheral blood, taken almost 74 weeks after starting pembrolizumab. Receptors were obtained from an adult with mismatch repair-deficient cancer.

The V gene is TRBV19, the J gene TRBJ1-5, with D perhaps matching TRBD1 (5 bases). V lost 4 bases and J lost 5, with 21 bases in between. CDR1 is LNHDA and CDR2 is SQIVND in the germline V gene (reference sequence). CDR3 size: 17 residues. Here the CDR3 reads CASSRDSGSPKDQPQHF. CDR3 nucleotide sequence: TGTGCCAGTAGTAGAGACTCAGGGTCCCCAAAGGATCAGCCCCAGCATTTT. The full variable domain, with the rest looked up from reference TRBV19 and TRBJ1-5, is DGGITQSPKYLFRKEGQNVTLSCEQNLNHDAMYWYRQDPGQGLRLIYYSQIVNDFQKGDIAEGYSVSREKKESFPLTVTSAQKNPTAFYLCASSRDSGSPKDQPQHFGDGTRLSIL.

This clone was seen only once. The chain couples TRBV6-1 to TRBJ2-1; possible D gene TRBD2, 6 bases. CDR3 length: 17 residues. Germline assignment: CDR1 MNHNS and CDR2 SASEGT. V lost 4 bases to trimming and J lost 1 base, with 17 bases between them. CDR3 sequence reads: CASSVAPAGGSYNEQFF. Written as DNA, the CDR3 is TGTGCCAGCAGTGTCGCGCCGGCCGGGGGTTCCTACAATGAGCAGTTCTTC.

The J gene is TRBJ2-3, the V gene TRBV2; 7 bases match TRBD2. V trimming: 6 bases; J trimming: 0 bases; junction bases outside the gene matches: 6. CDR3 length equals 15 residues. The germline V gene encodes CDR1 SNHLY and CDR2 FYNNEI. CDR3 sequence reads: CASSAGTTSTDTQYF. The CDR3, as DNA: TGTGCCAGCAGCGCCGGGACTACCAGCACAGATACGCAGTATTTT. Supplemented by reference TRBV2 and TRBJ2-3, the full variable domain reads EPEVTQTPSHQVTQMGQEVILRCVPISNHLYFYWYRQILGQKVEFLVSFYNNEISEKSEIFDDQFSVERPDGSNFTLKIRSTKLEDSAMYFCASSAGTTSTDTQYFGPGTRLTVL.

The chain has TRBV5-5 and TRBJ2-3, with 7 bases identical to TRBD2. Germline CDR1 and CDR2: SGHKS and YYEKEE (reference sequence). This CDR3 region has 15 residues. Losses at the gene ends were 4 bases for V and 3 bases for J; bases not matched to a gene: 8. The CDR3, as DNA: TGTGCCAGCAGCCCACACGGGCGGGAGACAGATACGCAGTATTTT. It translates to CASSPHGRETDTQYF.

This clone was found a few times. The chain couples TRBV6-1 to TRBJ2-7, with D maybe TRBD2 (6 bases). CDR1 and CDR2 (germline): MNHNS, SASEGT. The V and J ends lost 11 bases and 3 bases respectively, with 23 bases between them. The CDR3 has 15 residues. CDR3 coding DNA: TGTGCCGGAGGAAAAATGGGGACTCGGCACTACGAGCAGTACTTC. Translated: CAGGKMGTRHYEQYF.

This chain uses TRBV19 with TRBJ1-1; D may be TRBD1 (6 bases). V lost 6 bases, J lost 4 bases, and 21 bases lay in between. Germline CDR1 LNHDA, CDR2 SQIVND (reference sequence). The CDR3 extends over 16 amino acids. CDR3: CASSLLNLGGFTEAFF. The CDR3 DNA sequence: TGTGCCAGTAGCCTCTTAAACTTAGGGGGGTTCACTGAAGCTTTCTTT.

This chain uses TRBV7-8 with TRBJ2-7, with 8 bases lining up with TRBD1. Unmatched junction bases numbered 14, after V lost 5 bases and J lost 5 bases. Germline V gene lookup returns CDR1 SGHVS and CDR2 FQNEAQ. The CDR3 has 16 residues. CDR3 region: CASSPHLDRGSHEQYF. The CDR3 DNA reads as TGTGCCAGCAGCCCCCATCTAGACAGGGGATCCCACGAGCAGTACTTC.

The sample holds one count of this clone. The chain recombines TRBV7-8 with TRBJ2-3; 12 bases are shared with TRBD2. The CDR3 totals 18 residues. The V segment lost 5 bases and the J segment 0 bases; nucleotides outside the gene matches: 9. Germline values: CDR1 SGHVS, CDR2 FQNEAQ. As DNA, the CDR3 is TGTGCCAGCAGCCCCCTCGGACTAGCGGGATCTAGCACAGATACGCAGTATTTT. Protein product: CASSPLGLAGSSTDTQYF.

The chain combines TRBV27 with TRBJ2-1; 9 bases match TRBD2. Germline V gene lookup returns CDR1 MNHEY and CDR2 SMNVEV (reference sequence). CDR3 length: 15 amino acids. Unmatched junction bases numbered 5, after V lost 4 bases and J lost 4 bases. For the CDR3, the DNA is TGTGCCAGCAGTTCCTTAGCGGGAGAGTACAATGAGCAGTTCTTC. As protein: CASSSLAGEYNEQFF.

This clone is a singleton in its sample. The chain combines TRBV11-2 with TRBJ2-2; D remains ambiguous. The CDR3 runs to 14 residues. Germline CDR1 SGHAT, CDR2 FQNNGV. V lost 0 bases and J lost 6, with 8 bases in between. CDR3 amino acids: CASSLDQGSGELFF. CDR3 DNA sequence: TGTGCCAGCAGCTTAGATCAAGGGTCCGGGGAGCTGTTTTTT.

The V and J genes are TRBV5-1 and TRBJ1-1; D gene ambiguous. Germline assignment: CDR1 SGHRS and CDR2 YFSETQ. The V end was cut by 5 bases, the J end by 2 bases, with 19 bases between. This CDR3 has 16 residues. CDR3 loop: CASSQSGELGNTEAFF. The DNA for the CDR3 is TGCGCCAGCAGTCAAAGCGGGGAGTTGGGCAACACTGAAGCTTTCTTT.

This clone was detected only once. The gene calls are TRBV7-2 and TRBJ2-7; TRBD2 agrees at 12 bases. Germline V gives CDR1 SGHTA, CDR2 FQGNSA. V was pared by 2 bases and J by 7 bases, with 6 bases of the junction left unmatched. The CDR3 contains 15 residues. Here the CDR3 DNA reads TGTGCCAGCAGCTTATCTAGCGGGAGGGCCAGTGAGCAGTACTTC. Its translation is CASSLSSGRASEQYF.